This record looks at one T cell receptor beta chain sequence and its context. This CDR3 is built from 17 residues. Germline CDR1 reads LGHDT; CDR2 reads YNNKEL (reference sequence). Trimming took 4 bases from V and 4 from J; bases not matched to a gene: 10. In the original processing: Estimated nucleated cell counts came from reference gene primer amplification. The assay was immunoSEQ multiplex PCR, and TCRdb's table has in-frame clones only and misses some. D and trimming were read from the DNA, whereas the V and J calls and clone size are those reported in that table. The sample yields 200,000 to 300,000 clones, approximately 90% seen once. This specimen comes from a study of blood T cell repertoires in COVID-19. In the study overall: Samples taken during acute and convalescent COVID-19 were collected in the United States, Italy and Spain.

The clonotype comes from a woman between 40 and 55 years old with acute or convalescent COVID-19. This rearrangement joins TRBV3-1 (or the pseudogene TRBV3-2) to TRBJ2-2, with 9 bases aligning to TRBD2. Sequences were obtained from peripheral blood. Here the CDR3 reads CASSRPVRGGPTGELFF. The CDR3 DNA is TGTGCCAGCAGCCGCCCCGTGCGGGGGGGCCCCACCGGGGAGCTGTTTTTT.